The clone carrying this T cell receptor beta chain appeared many times. Its antigen is not identified. This specimen comes from a study of regulatory T cells in long-lasting Graves disease. Time point here: newly diagnosed GD, antithyroid drugs for less than 3 months. PBMC RNA was the source of the TCR library. The germline CDR1 and CDR2 sequences are DFQATT and SNEGSKA (reference sequence). The CDR3 length is 11 residues. V dropped 3 bases and J dropped 7 bases, with 10 bases sitting between them. Overall study results and limits: Thyroid tissue went unexamined; only peripheral blood was analyzed.

In building TCR beta libraries, iRepertoire HTBI primers were used together with Arm-PCR of CDR3 regions. TCRdb re-derived calls from the multiplex PCR reads in MiXCR, one entry per CDR3 protein. The data contain roughly 420,000 distinct CDR3 sequences, 12% to 15% of them singletons. The data were also submitted as part of a second study, on T cells in Graves' hyperthyroidism and ophthalmopathy. Per that study: Each patient was aged 18 to 65 and had newly diagnosed hyperthyroidism of under 2 months' duration. Most clonotypes expanded in the thyroid (above 0.001) were also present in blood.

The source is a woman between 45 and 65 years old with Graves disease. The gene calls are TRBV20-1 and TRBJ2-7; D is ambiguous. Material: peripheral blood mononuclear cells (PBMCs), obtained at new diagnosis, from a patient treated with antithyroid drugs. The CDR3 here is CSASFIGEQYF. The CDR3, as DNA: TGCAGTGCTAGCTTTATTGGGGAGCAGTACTTC.